This TCR beta chain was recovered during a study of T cells after yellow fever vaccination. Broader study findings: Clones from primary vaccination mostly reappeared after the booster (around 96% CD4, approximately 91% CD8).

Losses at the gene ends were 3 bases for V and 7 bases for J; bases not matched to a gene: 10. CDR1 and CDR2 (germline): SGDLS, YYNGEE. CDR3 length: 16 amino acids. As for this clonotype: Antigen unknown.

TCRdb independently ran MiXCR on the 5' RACE reads; one entry per CDR3 protein. The sample holds 150,000 to 200,000 distinct CDR3 sequences, 11% seen once. The material sequenced was CD8+ T cells sorted from PBMCs, taken 15 days after the yellow fever booster vaccination. The chain recombines TRBV9 with TRBJ1-6; TRBD1 agrees at 7 bases. This receptor was taken from a man in his late teens or twenties who received the YFV17D yellow fever vaccine. The DNA of the CDR3 is TGTGCCAGCAGCGAAACGGGACAGACGGGAAATTCACCCCTCCACTTT. This translates into CASSETGQTGNSPLHF.